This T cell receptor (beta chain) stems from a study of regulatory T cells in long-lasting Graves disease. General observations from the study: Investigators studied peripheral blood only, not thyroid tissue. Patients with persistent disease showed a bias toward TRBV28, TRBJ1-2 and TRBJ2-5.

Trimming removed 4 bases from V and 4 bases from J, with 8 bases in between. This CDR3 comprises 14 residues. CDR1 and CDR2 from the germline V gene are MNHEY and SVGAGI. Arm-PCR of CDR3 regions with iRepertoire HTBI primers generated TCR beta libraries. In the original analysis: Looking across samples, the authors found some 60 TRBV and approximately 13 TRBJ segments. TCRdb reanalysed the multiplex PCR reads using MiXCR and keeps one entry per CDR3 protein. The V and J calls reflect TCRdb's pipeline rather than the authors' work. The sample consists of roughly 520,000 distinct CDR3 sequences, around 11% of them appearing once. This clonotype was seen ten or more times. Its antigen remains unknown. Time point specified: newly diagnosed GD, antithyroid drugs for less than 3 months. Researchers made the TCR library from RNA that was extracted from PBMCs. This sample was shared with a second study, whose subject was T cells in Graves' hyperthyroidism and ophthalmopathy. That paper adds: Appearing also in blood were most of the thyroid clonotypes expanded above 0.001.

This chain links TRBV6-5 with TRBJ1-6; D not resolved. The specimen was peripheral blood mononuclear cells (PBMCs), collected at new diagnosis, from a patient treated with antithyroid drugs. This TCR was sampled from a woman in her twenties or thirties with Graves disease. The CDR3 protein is CASSSETYNSPLHF. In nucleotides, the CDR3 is TGTGCCAGCAGTTCCGAGACGTATAATTCACCCCTCCACTTT.